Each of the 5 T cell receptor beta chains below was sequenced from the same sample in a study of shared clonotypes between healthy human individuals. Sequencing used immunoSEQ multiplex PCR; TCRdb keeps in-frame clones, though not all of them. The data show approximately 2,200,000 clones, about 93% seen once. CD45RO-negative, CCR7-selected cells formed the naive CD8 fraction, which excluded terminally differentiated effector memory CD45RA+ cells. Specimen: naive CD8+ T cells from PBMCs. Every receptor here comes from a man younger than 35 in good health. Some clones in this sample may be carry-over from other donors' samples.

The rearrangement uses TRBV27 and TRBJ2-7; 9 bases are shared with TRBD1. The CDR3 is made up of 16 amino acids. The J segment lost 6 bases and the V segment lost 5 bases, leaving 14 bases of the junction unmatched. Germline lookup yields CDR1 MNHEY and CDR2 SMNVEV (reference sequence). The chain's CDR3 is CASSHSAGTGSVEQYF. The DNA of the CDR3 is TGTGCCAGCAGTCACTCAGCCGGGACAGGGTCTGTCGAGCAGTACTTC.

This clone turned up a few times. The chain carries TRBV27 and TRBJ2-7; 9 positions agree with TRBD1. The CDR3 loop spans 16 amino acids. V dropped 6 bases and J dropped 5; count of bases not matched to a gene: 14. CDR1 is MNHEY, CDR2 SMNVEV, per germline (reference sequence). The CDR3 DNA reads TGTGCCAGCAGCCCCCTCCGGGACAGGGCACGGAACGAGCAGTACTTC. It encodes CASSPLRDRARNEQYF.

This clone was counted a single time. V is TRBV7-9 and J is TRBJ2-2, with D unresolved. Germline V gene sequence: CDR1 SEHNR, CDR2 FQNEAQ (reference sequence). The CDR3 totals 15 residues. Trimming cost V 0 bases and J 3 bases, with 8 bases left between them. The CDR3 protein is CASSLAFQDTGELFF. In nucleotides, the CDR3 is TGTGCCAGCAGCTTAGCGTTCCAGGACACCGGGGAGCTGTTTTTT.

As DNA, the CDR3 is TGTGCCAGCAGTGGGACAGGGGGCTACGAGCAGTACTTC. As protein: CASSGTGGYEQYF. The rearrangement links TRBV6-1 to TRBJ2-7; 10 bases agree with TRBD1. The junction had 0 bases not matched to a gene; V was cut back by 4 bases and J by 3 bases. The CDR3 covers 13 residues. Germline values: CDR1 MNHNS, CDR2 SASEGT.

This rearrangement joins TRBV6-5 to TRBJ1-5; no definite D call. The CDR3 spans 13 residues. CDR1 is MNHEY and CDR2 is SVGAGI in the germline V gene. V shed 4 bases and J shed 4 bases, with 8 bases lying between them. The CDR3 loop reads CASSLTDNQPQHF. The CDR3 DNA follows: TGTGCCAGCAGTTTAACGGATAATCAGCCCCAGCATTTT.